Here is one T cell receptor beta chain with its context. Its matching antigen is unknown. An even split of each subset's genomic DNA across several immunoSEQ plates was performed. Clones were sequenced by immunoSEQ multiplex PCR, and TCRdb holds only the in-frame ones, with some missing. Altogether over 2 million clones are present, 92% being singletons, with the ten largest covering roughly 0.34%. The data originate from a study of shared clonotypes between healthy human individuals. Study results and limitations: With four donors compared, roughly 4.9% of naive CD4 clonotypes were shared.

The CDR3 totals 16 residues. Deletions cut 4 bases from V and 0 bases from J, with 15 bases between. CDR1 is SGHVS and CDR2 is FQNEAQ in the germline V gene. Donors comprised only Caucasian adults living in Nashville, Tennessee. The sample was naive CD4+ T cells from PBMCs. As for subset: CD45RA+ positively selected. The chain uses TRBV7-8 and TRBJ1-2; D is ambiguous. The sequence was obtained from a man younger than 30 in good health. Some clones in this sample may be carry-over from other donors' samples. CDR3: CASSSLTAPANYGYTF. The CDR3 nucleotides read TGTGCCAGCAGCTCCTTGACCGCTCCAGCTAACTATGGCTACACCTTC.